A single sample gave rise to the 28 T cell receptor beta chains below, sequenced in a study of T cells in Graves' hyperthyroidism and ophthalmopathy. Researchers amplified the TCR beta CDR3 regions from RNA transcripts. The TCR CDR3 was amplified in a first-round RT-PCR using the HTBI primer set. MiXCR, applied by TCRdb to the multiplex PCR reads, yields one record per CDR3 protein. This table holds around 380,000 distinct CDR3 sequences, roughly 14% found once. Material for sequencing was blood. All receptors derive from a man in his thirties or forties with Graves' hyperthyroidism that later progressed to Graves' ophthalmopathy.

This clonotype was counted ten times or more. J is TRBJ1-5 and V is TRBV24-1; no firm D call. V lost 9 bases, J lost 0 bases, and 11 bases lay in between. The CDR3 is made up of 14 amino acids. Per the germline V gene, CDR1 is KGHDR and CDR2 is SFDVKD. The CDR3 reads CATPTVYSNQPQHF. DNA for the CDR3: TGTGCCACCCCTACAGTCTATAGCAATCAGCCCCAGCATTTT.

This clonotype was seen more than once but under ten times. The chain joins TRBV6-6 to TRBJ1-5, with D unresolved. CDR1 is MNHNY, CDR2 SVGAGI, per germline (reference sequence). The length of the CDR3 is 12 residues. Trimming pared 0 bases from V and 7 bases from J, leaving 4 bases between. DNA for the CDR3: TGTGCCAGCAGTTACTCGGGGCAGCCCCAGCATTTT. It is translated as CASSYSGQPQHF.

This clonotype was seen only a few times. The chain couples TRBV20-1 to TRBJ1-5, with D perhaps matching TRBD1 (5 bases). Germline CDR1 and CDR2: DFQATT and SNEGSKA (reference sequence). V lost 0 bases and J lost 5, with 20 bases in between. This CDR3 has 17 residues. The DNA of the CDR3 is TGCAGTGCTAGAGATCTTCGAGGGGCTCAAATCGATCAGCCCCAGCATTTT. Its protein is CSARDLRGAQIDQPQHF.

Concerning this clonotype itself: This may be a read error: a much more frequent sequence differs by one nucleotide. This sequence joins TRBV28 and TRBJ1-5; D gene ambiguous. The CDR3 is 13 residues long. Trimming took 5 bases from V and 4 from J, leaving 9 bases between them. Germline V CDR1 and CDR2: MDHEN, SYDVKM. The CDR3 bases are TGTGCCAGCAGTCTCCTCGTAAATCAGCCCCAGCATTTT. This translates into CASSLLVNQPQHF.

In its sample, this clonotype was seen many times. V usage is TRBV20-1 and J usage is TRBJ1-5; D not certain. This CDR3 is 13 amino acids long. Trimming cost V 6 bases and J 2 bases, with 11 bases left between them. From germline, CDR1 is DFQATT and CDR2 SNEGSKA (reference sequence). The CDR3 DNA follows: TGCAGTGCCCGGAGCCACGGCAATCAGCCCCAGCATTTT. This gives the protein CSARSHGNQPQHF.

The CDR3: CASSPGTSVDEQYF. The CDR3 DNA sequence: TGTGCCAGCAGCCCCGGGACTAGCGTTGACGAGCAGTACTTC. The rearrangement uses TRBV5-6 and TRBJ2-7, with 10 positions matching TRBD2. Germline CDR1 is SGHDT and CDR2 is YYEEEE. J lost 5 bases, V lost 4 bases, and 6 bases had no gene match. The length of the CDR3 is 14 residues. The full variable domain, completed using reference TRBV5-6 and TRBJ2-7, is DAGVTQSPTHLIKTRGQQVTLRCSPKSGHDTVSWYQQALGQGPQFIFQYYEEEERQRGNFPDRFSGHQFPNYSSELNVNALLLGDSALYLCASSPGTSVDEQYFGPGTRLTVT.

The V gene is TRBV7-2, the J gene TRBJ2-7; either TRBD1 or TRBD2 may supply D (5 bases each). In germline, CDR1 is SGHTA, CDR2 FQGNSA. V lost 5 bases and J lost 4, with 12 bases in between. This CDR3 is 13 amino acids long. The CDR3 spells CASSLGTEYEQYF. The CDR3 DNA reads TGTGCCAGCAGCCTGGGGACCGAGTACGAGCAGTACTTC.

This clonotype was counted at least ten times. As DNA, the CDR3 is TGTGCCAGCAGTTTCGGCAGGAGCAATCAGCCCCAGCATTTT. Translation: CASSFGRSNQPQHF. The chain carries TRBV12-3 or TRBV12-4 and TRBJ1-5; D is uncertain. The V end lost 3 bases, the J end lost 1 base, and 7 bases lay between the germline ends. The CDR3 contains 14 residues.

This clonotype was counted ten times or more. The chain has TRBV6-2 or TRBV6-3 and TRBJ2-5; D is unresolved. V gave up 10 bases and J gave up 4 bases, with 22 bases separating them. CDR1 and CDR2 (germline): MNHEY, SVGEGT. The CDR3 totals 15 residues. The CDR3 nucleotides are TGTGCCATCAAGGGCCTTAACAACGTACCAGAGACCCAGTACTTC. Its protein product is CAIKGLNNVPETQYF.

This clonotype was counted a few times. This chain joins TRBV5-1 and TRBJ1-3; 7 bases line up with TRBD1. The junction had 12 bases not matched to a gene; V was cut back by 5 bases and J by 4 bases. Germline V gives CDR1 SGHRS, CDR2 YFSETQ. The CDR3 runs 16 residues. In DNA form, the CDR3 reads TGCGCCAGCAGAAGAGACGGGACAGCTCTCGGAAACACCATATATTTT. Amino acid sequence: CASRRDGTALGNTIYF.

This chain links TRBV3-1 with TRBJ2-1; TRBD1 matches at 8 bases. Germline trimming cut 4 bases from V and 2 bases from J; bases unmatched to any gene: 4. Germline assignment: CDR1 LGHDT and CDR2 YNNKEL (reference sequence). The CDR3 extends over 15 amino acids. This CDR3 is CASSPGQDPYNEQFF. The CDR3 nucleotides read TGTGCCAGCAGCCCGGGACAGGACCCCTACAATGAGCAGTTCTTC.

This clonotype was observed at least ten times. V gene TRBV28 combines with J gene TRBJ1-5, with D possibly matching TRBD1 (5 bases). Germline V gene sequence: CDR1 MDHEN, CDR2 SYDVKM. The CDR3 covers 17 residues. V was pared by 1 base and J by 0 bases, with 13 bases between. CDR3 sequence: CASSLFRGGNSNQPQHF. The CDR3 DNA is TGTGCCAGCAGTTTATTCCGGGGGGGGAATAGCAATCAGCCCCAGCATTTT.

This clonotype was counted at least ten times. This chain joins TRBV6-1 and TRBJ1-5; 7 positions match TRBD1. This CDR3 is 17 amino acids long. V lost 5 bases, J lost 0 bases, and 10 bases stayed unmatched. Germline CDR1 and CDR2: MNHNS and SASEGT. CDR3: CASSSVGQFYSNQPQHF. CDR3 in DNA: TGTGCCAGCAGTTCCGTGGGACAGTTTTATAGCAATCAGCCCCAGCATTTT.

This clonotype was seen many times. V and J are TRBV2 and TRBJ1-6; no clear D. Germline-derived CDR1 and CDR2 are SNHLY and FYNNEI. V was cut by 2 bases and J by 9 bases, with 2 bases left in between. The CDR3 sequence is 11 residues long. DNA of the CDR3: TGTGCCAGCAGTGAAACTTCACCCCTCCACTTT. This codes for CASSETSPLHF.

This clonotype turned up a few times. The chain has TRBV20-1 and TRBJ2-1, with 10 bases that match TRBD1. The V gene end was trimmed by 2 bases and the J gene end by 1 base; junction bases not matched to a gene: 5. The germline CDR1 and CDR2 sequences are DFQATT and SNEGSKA (reference sequence). CDR3 length equals 16 residues. CDR3 bases: TGCAGTGCTAGACCGACAGGGGGCGGATCCTACAATGAGCAGTTCTTC. As protein: CSARPTGGGSYNEQFF.

The genes are TRBV7-9 and TRBJ1-6; D is uncertain. Between the trimmed V and J ends, which lost 6 bases and 0 bases, there was a span of 12 bases. Per germline, CDR1 SEHNR and CDR2 FQNEAQ (reference sequence). The CDR3 has 16 residues. The chain's CDR3 is CASSSTVSSYNSPLHF. CDR3 nucleotide sequence: TGTGCCAGCAGTTCGACGGTGAGCTCCTATAATTCACCCCTCCACTTT.

The chain has TRBV6-5 and TRBJ1-5, with a possible D match to TRBD1 (5 bases). Germline V gene data show CDR1 as MNHEY and CDR2 as SVGAGI. V was cut by 2 bases and J by 3 bases, with 14 bases left in between. The CDR3 totals 16 residues. As DNA, the CDR3 is TGTGCCAGCAGTTACGCGGGACTCTACTTCAATCAGCCCCAGCATTTT. Translating gives CASSYAGLYFNQPQHF.

This clonotype was found many times. DNA of the CDR3: TGTGCCAGCAGTTTTTATGACGGCAGCGCTGGAAACACCATATATTTT. It codes for CASSFYDGSAGNTIYF. V is TRBV12-3 or TRBV12-4 and J is TRBJ1-3; D remains unclear. The CDR3 consists of 16 residues. The V end lost 3 bases, the J end lost 2 bases, and 14 bases lay between the germline ends.

This clonotype has a count of ten or more. V and J are TRBV4-2 and TRBJ1-6; 7 bases map to TRBD1. CDR1 is LGHNA and CDR2 is YNFKEQ in the germline V gene. The CDR3 spans 14 residues. Trimming removed 4 bases from V and 7 bases from J; junction bases left unmatched: 4. This CDR3 reads CASSLQGWNSPLHF. CDR3 sequence (DNA): TGTGCCAGCAGCCTACAGGGGTGGAATTCACCCCTCCACTTT.

Many counts were recorded for this clonotype. The chain employs TRBV28 and TRBJ1-1; D not resolved. This CDR3 is built from 12 residues. The ends were cut back, 3 bases at V and 0 bases at J, with 2 bases in the middle. Per germline, CDR1 MDHEN and CDR2 SYDVKM. The chain's CDR3 is CASSFMNTEAFF. The CDR3 DNA is TGTGCCAGCAGTTTTATGAACACTGAAGCTTTCTTT.

The chain carries TRBV2 and TRBJ2-1; 9 positions match TRBD1. The germline CDR1 and CDR2 sequences are SNHLY and FYNNEI. The CDR3 length is 17 residues. The V gene end was trimmed by 4 bases and the J gene end by 7 bases; junction bases not matched to a gene: 14. This CDR3 is CASSVQPKAGTGNEQFF. The CDR3 DNA sequence: TGTGCCAGCAGTGTACAACCAAAGGCCGGGACAGGGAATGAGCAGTTCTTC.

This clonotype was seen ten or more times. The rearrangement links TRBV6-1 to TRBJ2-7; 7 bases line up with TRBD1. Germline lookup yields CDR1 MNHNS and CDR2 SASEGT. The junction had 4 bases not matched to a gene; V was cut back by 3 bases and J by 2 bases. There are 14 residues in the CDR3. As DNA, the CDR3 is TGTGCCAGCAGTGATAGGGGGCACCCCTACGAGCAGTACTTC. Amino acid sequence: CASSDRGHPYEQYF.

This clonotype was observed a few times. The chain joins TRBV6-1 to TRBJ1-3; D call uncertain. V dropped 5 bases and J dropped 2 bases, with 4 bases sitting between them. The CDR3 totals 12 residues. Germline loops: CDR1 MNHNS, CDR2 SASEGT. The CDR3 coding sequence is TGTGCCAGCAGTACAGCTGGAAACACCATATATTTT. Protein: CASSTAGNTIYF.

This clonotype was detected ten times or more. The chain combines TRBV11-2 with TRBJ2-5; TRBD1 agrees at 8 bases. This CDR3 has 16 residues. The V gene end was trimmed by 5 bases and the J gene end by 5 bases; junction bases not matched to a gene: 13. Germline lookup yields CDR1 SGHAT and CDR2 FQNNGV. The CDR3 nucleotides are TGTGCCAGCAGCGTAACGGACAGGGCTCTCCTCGAGACCCAGTACTTC. Protein sequence: CASSVTDRALLETQYF.

Ten or more counts support this clonotype. The chain carries TRBV11-1 and TRBJ2-7; possible D gene TRBD1, 5 bases. The CDR3 is 13 residues long. The V and J ends lost 5 bases and 0 bases respectively, with 8 bases between them. Germline loops: CDR1 SGHAT, CDR2 FQDESV (reference sequence). The CDR3 DNA is TGTGCCAGCAGCAAGGACAACTCCTACGAGCAGTACTTC. Protein sequence: CASSKDNSYEQYF.

This clonotype appeared many times. This sequence joins TRBV12-3 or TRBV12-4 and TRBJ1-4; possibly TRBD1 for D (5 bases). The CDR3 is 14 residues long. Trimming took off 2 bases at V and 2 bases at J, with 6 bases between the two ends. The CDR3 DNA sequence: TGTGCCAGCAGTTTAAGGGGCACTAATGAAAAACTGTTTTTT. Its translation is CASSLRGTNEKLFF.

This clonotype was seen ten or more times. The V gene is TRBV11-2, the J gene TRBJ2-3; D remains unclear. V gave up 2 bases and J gave up 0 bases, with 9 bases separating them. CDR1 SGHAT and CDR2 FQNNGV come from the germline V gene. The length of the CDR3 is 15 residues. The chain's CDR3 is CASSLSRPSTDTQYF. CDR3 nucleotide sequence: TGTGCCAGCAGCTTAAGTCGTCCGAGCACAGATACGCAGTATTTT.

This clonotype was counted many times. The genes are TRBV6-1 and TRBJ1-3; D gene unclear. Germline CDR1 and CDR2: MNHNS and SASEGT. V gave up 6 bases and J gave up 4 bases, with 10 bases separating them. The CDR3 consists of 13 residues. CDR3 protein: CASRLFGGNTIYF. CDR3 DNA: TGTGCCAGCAGATTATTCGGAGGAAACACCATATATTTT.